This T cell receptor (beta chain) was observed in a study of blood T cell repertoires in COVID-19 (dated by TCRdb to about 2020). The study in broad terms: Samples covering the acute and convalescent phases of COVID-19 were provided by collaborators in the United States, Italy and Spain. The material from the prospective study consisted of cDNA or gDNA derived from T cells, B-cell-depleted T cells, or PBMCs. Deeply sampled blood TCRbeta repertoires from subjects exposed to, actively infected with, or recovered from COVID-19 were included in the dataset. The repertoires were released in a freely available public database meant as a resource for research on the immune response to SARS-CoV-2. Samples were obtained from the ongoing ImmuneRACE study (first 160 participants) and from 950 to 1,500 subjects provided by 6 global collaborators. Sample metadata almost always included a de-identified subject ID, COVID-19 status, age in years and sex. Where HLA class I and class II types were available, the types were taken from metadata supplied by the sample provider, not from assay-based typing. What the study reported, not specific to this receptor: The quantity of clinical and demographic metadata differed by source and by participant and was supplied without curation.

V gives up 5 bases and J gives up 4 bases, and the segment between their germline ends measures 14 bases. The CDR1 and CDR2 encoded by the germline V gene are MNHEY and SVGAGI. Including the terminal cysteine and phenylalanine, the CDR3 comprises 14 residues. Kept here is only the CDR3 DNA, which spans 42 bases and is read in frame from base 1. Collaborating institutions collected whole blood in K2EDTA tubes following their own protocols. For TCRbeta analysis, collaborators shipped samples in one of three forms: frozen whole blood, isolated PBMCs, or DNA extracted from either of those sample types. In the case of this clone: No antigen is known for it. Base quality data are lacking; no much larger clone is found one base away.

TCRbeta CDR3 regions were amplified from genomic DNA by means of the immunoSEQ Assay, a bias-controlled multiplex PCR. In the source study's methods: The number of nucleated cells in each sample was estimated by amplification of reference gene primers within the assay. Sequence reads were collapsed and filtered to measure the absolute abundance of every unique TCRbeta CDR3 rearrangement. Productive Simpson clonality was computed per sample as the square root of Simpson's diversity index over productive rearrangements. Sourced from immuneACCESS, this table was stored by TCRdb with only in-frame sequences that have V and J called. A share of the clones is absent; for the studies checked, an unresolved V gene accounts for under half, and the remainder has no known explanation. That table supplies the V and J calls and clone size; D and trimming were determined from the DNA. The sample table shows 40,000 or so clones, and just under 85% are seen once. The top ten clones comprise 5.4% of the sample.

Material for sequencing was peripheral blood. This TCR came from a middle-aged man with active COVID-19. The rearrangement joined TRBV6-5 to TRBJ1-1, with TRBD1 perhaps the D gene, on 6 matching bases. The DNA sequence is TGTGCCAGCAGTCGTACAGGACAGAGCACTGAAGCTTTCTTT. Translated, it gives CASSRTGQSTEAFF.